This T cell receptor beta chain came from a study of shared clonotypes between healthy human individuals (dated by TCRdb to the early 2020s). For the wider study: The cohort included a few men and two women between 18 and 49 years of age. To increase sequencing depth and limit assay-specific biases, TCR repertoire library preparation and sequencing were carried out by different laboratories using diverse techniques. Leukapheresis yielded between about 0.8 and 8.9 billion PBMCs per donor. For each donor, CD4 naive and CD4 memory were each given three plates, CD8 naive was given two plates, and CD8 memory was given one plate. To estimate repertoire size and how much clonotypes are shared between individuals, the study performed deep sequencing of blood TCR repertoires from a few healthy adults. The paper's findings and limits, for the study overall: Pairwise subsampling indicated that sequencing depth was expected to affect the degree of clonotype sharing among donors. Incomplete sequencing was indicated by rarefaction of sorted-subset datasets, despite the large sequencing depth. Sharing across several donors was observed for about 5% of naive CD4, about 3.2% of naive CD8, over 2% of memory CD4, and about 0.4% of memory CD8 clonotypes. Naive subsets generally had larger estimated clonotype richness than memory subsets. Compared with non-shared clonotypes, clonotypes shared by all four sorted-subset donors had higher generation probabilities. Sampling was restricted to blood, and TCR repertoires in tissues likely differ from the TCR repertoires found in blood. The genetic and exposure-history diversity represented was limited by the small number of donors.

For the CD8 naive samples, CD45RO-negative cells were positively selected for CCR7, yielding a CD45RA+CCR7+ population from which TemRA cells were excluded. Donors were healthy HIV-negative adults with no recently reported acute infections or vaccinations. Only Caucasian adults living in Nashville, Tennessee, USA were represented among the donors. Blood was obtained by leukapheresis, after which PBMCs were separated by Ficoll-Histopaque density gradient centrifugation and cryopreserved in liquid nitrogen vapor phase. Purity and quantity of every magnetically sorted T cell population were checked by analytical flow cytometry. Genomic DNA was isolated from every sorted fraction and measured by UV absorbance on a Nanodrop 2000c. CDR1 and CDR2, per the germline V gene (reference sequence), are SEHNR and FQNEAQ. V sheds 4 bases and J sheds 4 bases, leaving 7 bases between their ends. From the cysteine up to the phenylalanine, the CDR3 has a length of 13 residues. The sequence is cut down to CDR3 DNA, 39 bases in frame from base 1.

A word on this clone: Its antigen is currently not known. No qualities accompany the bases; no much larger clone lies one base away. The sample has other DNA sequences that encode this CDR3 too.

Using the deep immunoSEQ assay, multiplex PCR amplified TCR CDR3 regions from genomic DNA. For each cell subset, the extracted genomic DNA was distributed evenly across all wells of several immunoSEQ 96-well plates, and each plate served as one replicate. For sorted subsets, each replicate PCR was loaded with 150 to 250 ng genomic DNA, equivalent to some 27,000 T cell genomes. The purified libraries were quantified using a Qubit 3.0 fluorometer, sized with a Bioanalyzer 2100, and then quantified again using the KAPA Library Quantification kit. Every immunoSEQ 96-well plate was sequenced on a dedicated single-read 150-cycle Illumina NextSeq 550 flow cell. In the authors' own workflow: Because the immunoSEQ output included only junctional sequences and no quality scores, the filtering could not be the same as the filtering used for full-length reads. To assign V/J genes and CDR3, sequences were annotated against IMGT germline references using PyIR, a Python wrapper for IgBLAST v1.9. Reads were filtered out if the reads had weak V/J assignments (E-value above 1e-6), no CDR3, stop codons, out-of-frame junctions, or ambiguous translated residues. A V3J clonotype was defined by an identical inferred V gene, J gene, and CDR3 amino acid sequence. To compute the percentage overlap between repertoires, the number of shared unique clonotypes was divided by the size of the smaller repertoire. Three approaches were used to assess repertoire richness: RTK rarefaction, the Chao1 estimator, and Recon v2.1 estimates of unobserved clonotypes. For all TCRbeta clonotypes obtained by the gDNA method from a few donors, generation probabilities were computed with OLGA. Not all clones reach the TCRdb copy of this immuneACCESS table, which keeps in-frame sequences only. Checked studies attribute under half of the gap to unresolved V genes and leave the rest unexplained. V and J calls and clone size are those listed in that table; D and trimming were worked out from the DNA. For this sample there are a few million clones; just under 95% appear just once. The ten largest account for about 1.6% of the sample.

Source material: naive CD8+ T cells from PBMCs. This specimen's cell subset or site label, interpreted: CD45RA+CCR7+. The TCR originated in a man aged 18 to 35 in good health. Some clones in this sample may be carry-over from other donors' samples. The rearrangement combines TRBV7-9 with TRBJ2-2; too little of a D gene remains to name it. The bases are TGTGCCAGCAGCTCCGGACGCACCGGGGAGCTGTTTTTT. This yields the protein CASSSGRTGELFF.